Following are 2 T cell receptor beta chains from one sample sequenced in a study of T cell responses to AZD1222 COVID-19 vaccine. The repertoire was sequenced with immunoSEQ multiplex PCR; TCRdb's copy has only in-frame clones and lacks some. The sample records roughly 170,000 clones, around 94% being singletons. This material consisted of peripheral blood, taken 28 days after the second AZD1222 dose. The receptors stem from an adult who received the AZD1222 COVID-19 vaccine.

The rearrangement joins TRBV9 to TRBJ1-1; 7 bases fit TRBD1. This CDR3 is 17 amino acids long. The V gene's germline CDR1 is SGDLS and CDR2 YYNGEE. Trimming took 3 bases from V and 1 from J; bases not matched to a gene: 12. The CDR3 DNA sequence: TGTGCCAGCAGCGAGGGTTGGACAGGCCCGAAGAACACTGAAGCTTTCTTT. Its translation: CASSEGWTGPKNTEAFF. The full variable domain, completed using reference TRBV9 and TRBJ1-1, is DSGVTQTPKHLITATGQRVTLRCSPRSGDLSVYWYQQSLDQGLQFLIQYYNGEERAKGNILERFSAQQFPDLHSELNLSSLELGDSALYFCASSEGWTGPKNTEAFFGQGTRLTVV.

This rearrangement joins TRBV10-1 to TRBJ2-5; D tentatively fits TRBD1 or TRBD2 (5 bases each). The germline CDR1 and CDR2 sequences are WNHNN and SYGVQD (reference sequence). V shed 0 bases and J shed 5 bases, with 13 bases lying between them. The CDR3 is made up of 15 amino acids. The CDR3 coding sequence is TGCGCCAGCAGTGAGTCGGCAGGGAGTTTGGAGACCCAGTACTTC. Translation gives CASSESAGSLETQYF.